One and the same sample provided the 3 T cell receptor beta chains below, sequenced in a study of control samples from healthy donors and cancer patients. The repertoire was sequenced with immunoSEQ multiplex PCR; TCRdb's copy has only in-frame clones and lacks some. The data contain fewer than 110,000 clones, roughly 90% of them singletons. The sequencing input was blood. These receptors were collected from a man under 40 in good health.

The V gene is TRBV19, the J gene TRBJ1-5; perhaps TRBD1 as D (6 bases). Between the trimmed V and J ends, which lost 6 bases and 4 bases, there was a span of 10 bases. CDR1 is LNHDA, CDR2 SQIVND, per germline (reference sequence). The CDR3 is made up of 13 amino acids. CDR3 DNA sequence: TGTGCCAGTAGGGACAGACGTAATCAGCCCCAGCATTTT. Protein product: CASRDRRNQPQHF.

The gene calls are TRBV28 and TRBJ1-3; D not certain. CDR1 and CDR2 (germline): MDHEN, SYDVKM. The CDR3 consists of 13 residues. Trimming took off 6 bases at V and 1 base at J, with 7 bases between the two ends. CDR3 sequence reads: CASRGWSGNTIYF. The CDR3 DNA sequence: TGTGCCAGCAGGGGGTGGTCTGGAAACACCATATATTTT. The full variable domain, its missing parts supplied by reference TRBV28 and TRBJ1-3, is DVKVTQSSRYLVKRTGEKVFLECVQDMDHENMFWYRQDPGLGLRLIYFSYDVKMKEKGDIPEGYSVSREKKERFSLILESASTNQTSMYLCASRGWSGNTIYFGEGSWLTVV.

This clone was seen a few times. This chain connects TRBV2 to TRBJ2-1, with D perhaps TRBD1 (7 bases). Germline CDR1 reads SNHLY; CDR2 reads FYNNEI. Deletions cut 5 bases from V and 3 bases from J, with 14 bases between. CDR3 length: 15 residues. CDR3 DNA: TGTGCCAGCAGTACCCGACAGGGAGGCTACAATGAGCAGTTCTTC. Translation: CASSTRQGGYNEQFF.